This record concerns one T cell receptor beta chain sequence. This sample was taken from a study of shared T cell receptors in the human thymus. The CDR3 runs to 13 residues. Germline CDR1 and CDR2: MNHNS and SASEGT. Trimming at V came to 6 bases and at J to 5 bases, leaving 4 bases not matched to a gene. Using immunoSEQ multiplex PCR, the repertoire was profiled, and TCRdb retains in-frame clones only, with some absent. Here the sample spans more than 550,000 clones, roughly 85% being singletons. This sample was also put to use in a study of human thymus T cells. That paper adds: Healthy Finnish infants undergoing corrective surgery for congenital heart defects were the donors. Obtained as resections during corrective heart surgery, the thymus tissue was then studied. Gene usage (both V and J) appeared biased in thymic and blood repertoires.

The chain combines TRBV6-1 with TRBJ1-1; 9 bases are shared with TRBD1. The sequencing input was thymocytes. The receptor was derived from a girl less than two years old with a congenital heart defect. As DNA, the CDR3 is TGTGCCAGCAGACAGGGGGCTTGGACTGAAGCTTTCTTT. Its translation: CASRQGAWTEAFF.